A selection of T cell receptor beta chains follows, all from one sample in a study of blood T cell repertoires in COVID-19. TCRdb keeps only in-frame clones here, not all; method: immunoSEQ multiplex PCR. The data contain 350,000 to 450,000 clones, more than 80% of them seen just once; the ten biggest clones take up 1% to 1.3%. Sequenced material: PBMCs or T cells enriched from blood (not recorded which). The receptors stem from a man aged 30 to 45 who had recovered from COVID-19. Each CDR3 is given with its conserved first and last residue. Each record gives: J gene, D gene, V gene, clone size, CDR3 protein, CDR3 DNA. D genes are given only for firm matches. Clone size appears in some rows only: once, few, many, or a class for an expanded clone.

J gene: TRBJ1-1
D gene: .
V gene: TRBV28
clone size: .
CDR3 protein: CASSLLRGGRAFF
CDR3 DNA: TGTGCCAGCAGTTTACTGCGGGGGGGCAGAGCTTTCTTT

J gene: TRBJ2-5
D gene: .
V gene: TRBV7-9
clone size: once
CDR3 protein: CASSPQLYAAATQYF
CDR3 DNA: TGTGCCAGCAGCCCGCAACTCTACGCAGCGGCGACCCAGTACTTC

J gene: TRBJ2-1
D gene: TRBD2
V gene: TRBV18
clone size: .
CDR3 protein: CASSREIVPSGTNEQFF
CDR3 DNA: TGTGCCAGCTCACGAGAAATAGTCCCTAGCGGGACCAATGAGCAGTTCTTC

J gene: TRBJ1-3
D gene: .
V gene: TRBV27
clone size: .
CDR3 protein: CASRPGGGNTIYF
CDR3 DNA: TGTGCCAGCAGGCCGGGGGGTGGAAACACCATATATTTT

J gene: TRBJ2-3
D gene: TRBD1
V gene: TRBV11-2
clone size: .
CDR3 protein: CASSPRQGNTDTQYF
CDR3 DNA: TGTGCCAGCAGCCCCCGACAGGGGAACACAGATACGCAGTATTTT

J gene: TRBJ1-1
D gene: .
V gene: TRBV9
clone size: .
CDR3 protein: CASSVAPVVTGNTEAFF
CDR3 DNA: TGTGCCAGCAGCGTAGCACCAGTGGTGACGGGAAACACTGAAGCTTTCTTT

J gene: TRBJ2-2
D gene: .
V gene: TRBV7-9
clone size: once
CDR3 protein: CASSLRRQNTGELFF
CDR3 DNA: TGTGCCAGCAGCTTGCGCAGACAGAACACCGGGGAGCTGTTTTTT

J gene: TRBJ1-4
D gene: .
V gene: TRBV30
clone size: .
CDR3 protein: CAWSGRRDSTNEKLFF
CDR3 DNA: TGTGCCTGGAGTGGAAGACGGGACTCAACTAATGAAAAACTGTTTTTT

J gene: TRBJ1-2
D gene: .
V gene: TRBV12-2
clone size: .
CDR3 protein: CASRPKTGTGALRVYGYTF
CDR3 DNA: TGTGCAAGTCGCCCCAAAACCGGGACAGGGGCTCTTAGAGTCTATGGCTACACCTTC

J gene: TRBJ2-7
D gene: .
V gene: TRBV11-2
clone size: .
CDR3 protein: CASSLERGPVPYEQYF
CDR3 DNA: TGTGCCAGCAGCTTAGAGCGGGGCCCCGTTCCCTACGAGCAGTACTTC

J gene: TRBJ2-5
D gene: TRBD2
V gene: TRBV10-2
clone size: once
CDR3 protein: CASSEMSRGGETQYF
CDR3 DNA: TGCGCCAGCAGTGAGATGTCCCGCGGGGGAGAGACCCAGTACTTC

J gene: TRBJ2-2
D gene: .
V gene: TRBV5-7
clone size: .
CDR3 protein: CASSLWWPSTGELFF
CDR3 DNA: TGTGCCAGCAGCTTGTGGTGGCCCAGCACCGGGGAGCTGTTTTTT